Following are 21 T cell receptor beta chains from one sample sequenced in a study of cytomegalovirus exposure and HLA in healthy donors. The PCR had 60 Vbeta and 13 Jbeta primers. TCRdb keeps only in-frame clones here, not all; method: immunoSEQ multiplex PCR. Seen here are some 150,000 clones, roughly 78% observed once, and the top ten hold about 3%. Sequenced input: PBMCs. The receptors originated from a man in his forties in good health and CMV-seropositive.

Here the CDR3 reads CASSVRRAGGFGVETQYF. The CDR3 nucleotides are TGTGCCAGCAGCGTACGCCGAGCAGGGGGGTTTGGCGTAGAGACCCAGTACTTC. The chain recombines TRBV9 with TRBJ2-5, with D perhaps matching TRBD1 (7 bases). The CDR3 has 18 amino acids. Per germline, CDR1 SGDLS and CDR2 YYNGEE. V shed 1 base and J shed 4 bases, with 23 bases lying between them.

As concerns this clone: An end of the junction differs from the germline gene, which may be a read error. The chain combines TRBV7-9 with TRBJ2-5; 12 bases line up with TRBD2. CDR3 size: 16 residues. The germline gives CDR1 SEHNR, CDR2 FQNEAQ (reference sequence). As DNA, the CDR3 is TGTTCCAGCAGCTTAGTGGCTAGCGGGAGGGCCGTGACCCAGTACTTC. This sequence encodes CSSSLVASGRAVTQYF.

V usage is TRBV29-1 and J usage is TRBJ2-5; the match to TRBD2 covers 8 bases. The CDR3 spans 14 residues. The ends lost 5 bases at V and 1 base at J; junction bases unmatched: 6. Germline CDR1 reads SQVTM; CDR2 reads ANQGSEA. The CDR3, as DNA: TGCAGCGTTAAAAAGCGGGGGAGCCAAGAGACCCAGTACTTC. Its translation: CSVKKRGSQETQYF.

The chain couples TRBV6-5 to TRBJ2-1; the D gene is possibly TRBD2 (6 bases). V dropped 2 bases and J dropped 7 bases, with 12 bases sitting between them. This CDR3 comprises 14 residues. The germline CDR1 and CDR2 sequences are MNHEY and SVGAGI. CDR3 protein: CASSYRGFRNEQFF. In DNA form, the CDR3 reads TGTGCCAGCAGTTACCGGGGGTTTCGGAATGAGCAGTTCTTC.

This clone has more than one count but fewer than ten. The chain recombines TRBV6-6 with TRBJ1-2; perhaps TRBD1 as D (5 bases). The ends were cut back, 2 bases at V and 0 bases at J, with 10 bases in the middle. From germline, CDR1 is MNHNY and CDR2 SVGAGI (reference sequence). The CDR3 consists of 15 residues. The DNA of the CDR3 is TGTGCCAGCAGTTACGGTGGGGGGGCTAACTATGGCTACACCTTC. Translating gives CASSYGGGANYGYTF.

The chain couples TRBV4-2 to TRBJ2-1, with TRBD2 matching over 9 bases. Germline assignment: CDR1 LGHNA and CDR2 YNFKEQ. This CDR3 is built from 15 residues. With V trimmed by 5 bases and J by 0 bases, 2 bases remained unmatched. The CDR3 region is CASSFSGSSYNEQFF. The CDR3 DNA is TGTGCCAGCAGCTTTAGCGGGAGCTCCTACAATGAGCAGTTCTTC.

This clone was recorded only once. The chain links TRBV2 to TRBJ1-5; the D gene is possibly TRBD1 (6 bases). CDR1 and CDR2 from the germline V gene are SNHLY and FYNNEI. With 5 bases removed from V and 2 bases from J, the gap between germline ends came to 13 bases. There are 15 residues in the CDR3. As DNA, the CDR3 is TGTGCCAGCAGTCGAGCCAGGGGCGGCAATCAGCCCCAGCATTTT. Translated, it gives CASSRARGGNQPQHF.

CDR3 in DNA: TGCGCCAGCAGCCAGGGGGTCGGGCGGACTAGCAACTACGAGCAGTACTTC. Translation: CASSQGVGRTSNYEQYF. The chain has TRBV4-1 and TRBJ2-7, with TRBD2 matching over 8 bases. Unmatched junction bases numbered 13, after V lost 3 bases and J lost 3 bases. Germline V gene sequence: CDR1 MGHRA, CDR2 YSYEKL. There are 17 residues in the CDR3.

Remarks on this clone: This same CDR3 is encoded by further DNA sequences in the sample. The chain combines TRBV29-1 with TRBJ1-5, with 11 bases that match TRBD1. The CDR3 is 13 residues long. Per the germline V gene, CDR1 is SQVTM and CDR2 is ANQGSEA. Losses at the gene ends were 6 bases for V and 4 bases for J; bases not matched to a gene: 2. CDR3 DNA: TGCAGCGTCGGACAGGGGGCGAATCAGCCCCAGCATTTT. Its translation: CSVGQGANQPQHF.

The genes are TRBV27 and TRBJ2-1; tentatively, D is TRBD2 (6 bases). V dropped 3 bases and J dropped 3 bases, with 12 bases sitting between them. CDR1 is MNHEY and CDR2 is SMNVEV in the germline V gene (reference sequence). The CDR3 runs 15 residues. The chain's CDR3 is CASSLGAGGYNEQFF. CDR3 sequence (DNA): TGTGCCAGCAGTTTGGGAGCGGGTGGCTACAATGAGCAGTTCTTC.

This clone was counted a few times. The chain links TRBV11-1 to TRBJ2-1; 7 bases fit TRBD1. CDR1 is SGHAT, CDR2 FQDESV, per germline (reference sequence). The CDR3 sequence is 14 residues long. J gave up 3 bases and V 8 bases, and 7 bases lay outside the gene matches. As DNA, the CDR3 is TGTGCCAGCGAAAGGGACAGCTTCTACAATGAGCAGTTCTTC. Translation gives CASERDSFYNEQFF.

This sequence joins TRBV18 and TRBJ1-5; 10 bases match TRBD1. Germline loops: CDR1 KGHSH, CDR2 LQKENI. The junction had 1 base not matched to a gene; V was cut back by 3 bases and J by 5 bases. The CDR3 contains 14 residues. In DNA, the CDR3 is TGTGCCAGCTCACCGGGACAGGGGTATCAGCCCCAGCATTTT. This translates into CASSPGQGYQPQHF. Complete variable domain (other parts from reference TRBV18 and TRBJ1-5): NAGVMQNPRHLVRRRGQEARLRCSPMKGHSHVYWYRQLPEEGLKFMVYLQKENIIDESGMPKERFSAEFPKEGPSILRIQQVVRGDSAAYFCASSPGQGYQPQHFGDGTRLSIL.

This chain connects TRBV28 to TRBJ1-1; D remains ambiguous. The CDR3 has 11 residues. The V and J ends lost 5 bases and 8 bases respectively, with 9 bases between them. Per germline, CDR1 MDHEN and CDR2 SYDVKM. For the CDR3, the DNA is TGTGCCAGCAGTGGAGGGCGGGAAGCTTTCTTT. Translating it yields CASSGGREAFF.

The chain recombines TRBV19 with TRBJ1-5, with TRBD1 matching over 8 bases. The CDR3 covers 13 residues. V lost 10 bases, J lost 4 bases, and 6 bases stayed unmatched. Germline V CDR1 and CDR2: LNHDA, SQIVND (reference sequence). In DNA, the CDR3 is TGTGCCACGCGACAGGGGAGGAATCAGCCCCAGCATTTT. Protein product: CATRQGRNQPQHF.

This chain connects TRBV5-1 to TRBJ1-3; TRBD1 might be the D (6 bases). Trimming removed 3 bases from V and 6 bases from J, with 10 bases in between. Germline V lookup: CDR1 SGHRS, CDR2 YFSETQ. The CDR3 loop spans 13 amino acids. The CDR3 DNA follows: TGCGCCAGCAGCTCGGACAGTTCAAACACCATATATTTT. It encodes CASSSDSSNTIYF.

V usage is TRBV5-1 and J usage is TRBJ1-2; 10 nucleotides line up with TRBD1. J was trimmed by 8 bases and V by 0 bases; bases with no gene match: 7. The CDR3 is 15 residues long. From germline, CDR1 is SGHRS and CDR2 YFSETQ. CDR3 in DNA: TGCGCCAGCAGCTTGGCCGAGGGACAGGGGATCGGCTACACCTTC. It translates to CASSLAEGQGIGYTF.

The V call is TRBV5-6, the J call TRBJ2-2, with 10 bases fitting TRBD2. V was clipped by 4 bases and J by 5 bases; unmatched bases: 17. The length of the CDR3 is 19 residues. Germline loops: CDR1 SGHDT, CDR2 YYEEEE. In DNA form, the CDR3 reads TGTGCCAGCAGCGGTATGGAGGCCAGCGGGAGGGCAGGGACCGGGGAGCTGTTTTTT. Translating it yields CASSGMEASGRAGTGELFF.

About this clone itself: Germline and junction disagree at one end, which may indicate a read error. This chain links TRBV19 with TRBJ1-2, with D perhaps TRBD1 (5 bases). This CDR3 is built from 12 residues. Per the germline V gene, CDR1 is LNHDA and CDR2 is SQIVND (reference sequence). CDR3 DNA sequence: TGTGCCAGTAGCTTATTCCCGGGACTACCTAACTTC. Amino acids: CASSLFPGLPNF.

V gene TRBV2 combines with J gene TRBJ2-5, with 8 bases fitting TRBD2. Gene TRBJ2-7 matches the end of the DNA better, so the J call may be wrong. CDR3 length: 15 amino acids. Germline CDR1 and CDR2: SNHLY and FYNNEI. The CDR3 loop is CASSEWLAGAYEQYF. The CDR3 region has the DNA TGTGCCAGCAGTGAATGGCTAGCGGGTGCCTACGAGCAGTACTTC.

The CDR3 reads CASSSGTSLADTQYF. The CDR3, as DNA: TGCGCCAGCAGCTCTGGAACTAGCTTGGCAGATACGCAGTATTTT. The chain combines TRBV5-1 with TRBJ2-3, with a possible D match to TRBD2 (6 bases). There are 15 residues in the CDR3. In germline, CDR1 is SGHRS, CDR2 YFSETQ. Trimming left V 3 bases short and J 4 bases short, with 15 bases between. The variable domain in full, completed from reference TRBV5-1 and TRBJ2-3, reads KAGVTQTPRYLIKTRGQQVTLSCSPISGHRSVSWYQQTPGQGLQFLFEYFSETQRNKGNFPGRFSGRQFSNSRSEMNVSTLELGDSALYLCASSSGTSLADTQYFGPGTRLTVL.

This clone was picked up a small number of times. The chain uses TRBV7-2 and TRBJ2-7; 9 positions match TRBD2. Germline values: CDR1 SGHTA, CDR2 FQGNSA. The V gene end was trimmed by 8 bases and the J gene end by 2 bases; junction bases not matched to a gene: 13. This CDR3 region has 16 residues. The CDR3 region is CASGGGTSGHPYEQYF. Here the CDR3 DNA reads TGTGCCAGCGGGGGGGGAACTAGCGGGCACCCCTACGAGCAGTACTTC.